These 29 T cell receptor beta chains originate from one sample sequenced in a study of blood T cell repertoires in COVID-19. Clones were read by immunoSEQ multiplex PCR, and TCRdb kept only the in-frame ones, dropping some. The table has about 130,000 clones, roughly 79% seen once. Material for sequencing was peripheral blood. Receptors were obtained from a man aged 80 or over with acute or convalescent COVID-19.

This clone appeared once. DNA of the CDR3: TGTGCCAGCAGCTATAGCGGGGGGGCTGGGGCCAACGTCCTGACTTTC. It encodes CASSYSGGAGANVLTF. This chain connects TRBV5-4 to TRBJ2-6; 11 bases fit TRBD2. The CDR3 extends over 16 amino acids. Unmatched junction bases numbered 1, after V lost 3 bases and J lost 2 bases. CDR1 is SGHNT, CDR2 YYREEE, per germline (reference sequence).

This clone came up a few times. In nucleotides, the CDR3 is TGTGCCAGCAGTGCCACAGGGTACCATGAGCAGTTCTTC. Its translation: CASSATGYHEQFF. This chain uses TRBV7-2 with TRBJ2-1; D might be TRBD1 (6 bases). The germline V and J ends were trimmed by 6 bases and 8 bases, with 14 bases remaining between them. The CDR3 has 13 amino acids. Germline loops: CDR1 SGHTA, CDR2 FQGNSA.

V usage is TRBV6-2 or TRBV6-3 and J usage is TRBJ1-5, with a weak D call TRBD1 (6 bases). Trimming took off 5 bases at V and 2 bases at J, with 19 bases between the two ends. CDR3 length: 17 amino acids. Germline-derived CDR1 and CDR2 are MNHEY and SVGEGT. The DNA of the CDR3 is TGTGCCAGCAGTAGACTAAGGACAGCGGAGGGCAATCAGCCCCAGCATTTT. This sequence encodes CASSRLRTAEGNQPQHF.

The CDR3, as DNA: TGTGCCAGCAGCCATAGTGGCGGGTCGCAGTATTTT. Encoded protein: CASSHSGGSQYF. This sequence joins TRBV3-1 (or the pseudogene TRBV3-2) and TRBJ2-3; a possible D gene is TRBD2 (5 bases). From germline, CDR1 is LGHDT and CDR2 YNNKEL (reference sequence). This CDR3 contains 12 residues. V was cut by 3 bases and J by 10 bases, with 11 bases left in between.

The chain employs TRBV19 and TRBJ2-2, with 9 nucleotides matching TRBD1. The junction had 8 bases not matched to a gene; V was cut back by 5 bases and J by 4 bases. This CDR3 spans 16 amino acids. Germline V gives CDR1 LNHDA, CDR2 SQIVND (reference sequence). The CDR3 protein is CASSLAGTGRTGELFF. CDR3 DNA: TGTGCCAGTAGTCTCGCCGGGACAGGGCGCACCGGGGAGCTGTTTTTT.

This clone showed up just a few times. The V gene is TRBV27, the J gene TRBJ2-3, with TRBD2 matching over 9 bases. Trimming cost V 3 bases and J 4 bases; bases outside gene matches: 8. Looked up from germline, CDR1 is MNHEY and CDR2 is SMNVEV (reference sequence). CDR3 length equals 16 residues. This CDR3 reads CASSFGAGGPPDTQYF. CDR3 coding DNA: TGTGCCAGCAGTTTCGGGGCGGGGGGGCCTCCAGATACGCAGTATTTT.

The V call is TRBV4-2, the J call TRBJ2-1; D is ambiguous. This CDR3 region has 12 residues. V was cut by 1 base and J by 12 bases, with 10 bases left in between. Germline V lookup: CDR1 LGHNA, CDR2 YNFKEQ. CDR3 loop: CASSQGGGPQFF. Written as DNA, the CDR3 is TGTGCCAGCAGCCAAGGCGGCGGCCCGCAGTTCTTC.

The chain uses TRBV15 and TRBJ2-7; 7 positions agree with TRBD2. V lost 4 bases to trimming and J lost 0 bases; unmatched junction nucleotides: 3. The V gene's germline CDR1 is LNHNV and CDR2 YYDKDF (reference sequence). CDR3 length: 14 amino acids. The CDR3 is CATSIGGGSYEQYF. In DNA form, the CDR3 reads TGTGCCACCAGCATTGGGGGGGGCTCCTACGAGCAGTACTTC.

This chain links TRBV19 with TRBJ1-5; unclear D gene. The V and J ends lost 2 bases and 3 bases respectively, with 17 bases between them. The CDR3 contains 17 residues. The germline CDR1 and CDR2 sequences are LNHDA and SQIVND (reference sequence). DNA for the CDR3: TGTGCCAGTAGTATAAGTTGGGCCTCTCGGTTCAATCAGCCCCAGCATTTT. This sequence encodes CASSISWASRFNQPQHF.

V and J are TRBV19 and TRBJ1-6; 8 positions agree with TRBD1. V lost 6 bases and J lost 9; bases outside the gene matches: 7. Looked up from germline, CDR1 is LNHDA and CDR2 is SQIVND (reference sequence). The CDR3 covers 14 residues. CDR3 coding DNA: TGTGCCAGTAGCAATCCGACAGGGGTTTCACCCCTCCACTTT. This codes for CASSNPTGVSPLHF.

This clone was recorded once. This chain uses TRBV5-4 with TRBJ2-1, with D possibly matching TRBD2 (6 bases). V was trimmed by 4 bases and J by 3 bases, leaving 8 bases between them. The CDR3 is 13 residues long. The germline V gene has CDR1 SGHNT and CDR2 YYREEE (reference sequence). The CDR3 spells CASSPGDYNEQFF. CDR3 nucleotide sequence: TGTGCCAGCAGCCCGGGGGACTACAATGAGCAGTTCTTC.

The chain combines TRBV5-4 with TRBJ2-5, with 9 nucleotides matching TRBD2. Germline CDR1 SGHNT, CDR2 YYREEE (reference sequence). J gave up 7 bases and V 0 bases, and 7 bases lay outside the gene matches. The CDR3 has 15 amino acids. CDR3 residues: CASSLASSGEGTQYF. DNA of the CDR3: TGTGCCAGCAGCTTGGCCTCTAGCGGGGAAGGGACCCAGTACTTC.

CDR3 amino acids: CASSGTVDSNQPQHF. CDR3 DNA sequence: TGTGCCAGCAGTGGGACAGTTGATAGCAATCAGCCCCAGCATTTT. V gene TRBV2 combines with J gene TRBJ1-5; possibly TRBD1 for D (6 bases). The length of the CDR3 is 15 residues. Germline CDR1 is SNHLY and CDR2 is FYNNEI. The V and J ends lost 4 bases and 0 bases respectively, with 10 bases between them.

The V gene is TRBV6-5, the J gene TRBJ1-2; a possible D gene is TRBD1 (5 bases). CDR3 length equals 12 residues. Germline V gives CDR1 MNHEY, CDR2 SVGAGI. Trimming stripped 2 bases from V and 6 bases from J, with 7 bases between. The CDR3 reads CASSYVGHGYTF. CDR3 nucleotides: TGTGCCAGCAGTTACGTGGGGCATGGCTACACCTTC.

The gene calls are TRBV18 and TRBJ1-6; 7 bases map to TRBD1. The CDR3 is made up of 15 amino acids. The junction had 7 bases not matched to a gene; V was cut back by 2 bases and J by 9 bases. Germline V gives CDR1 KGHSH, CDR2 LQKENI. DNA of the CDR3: TGTGCCAGCTCACCAAGAGGGACAGAATCTTCACCCCTCCACTTT. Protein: CASSPRGTESSPLHF.

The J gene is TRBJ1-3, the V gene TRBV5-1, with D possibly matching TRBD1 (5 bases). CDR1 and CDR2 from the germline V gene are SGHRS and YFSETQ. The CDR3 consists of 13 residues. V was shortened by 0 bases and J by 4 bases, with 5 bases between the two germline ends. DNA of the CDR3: TGCGCCAGCAGCTTGGGACAGGGAAACACCATATATTTT. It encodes CASSLGQGNTIYF.

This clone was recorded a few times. CDR3 nucleotide sequence: TGCGCCAGCAGCTTGGAGGGGACAGGATACACTGAAGCTTTCTTT. Amino acid sequence: CASSLEGTGYTEAFF. The rearrangement uses TRBV5-1 and TRBJ1-1, with 8 nucleotides matching TRBD1. The CDR3 sequence is 15 residues long. V shed 0 bases, J shed 3 bases, and the junction held 4 bases outside the gene matches. Germline V gives CDR1 SGHRS, CDR2 YFSETQ. The complete variable domain, with remaining parts taken from reference TRBV5-1 and TRBJ1-1, reads KAGVTQTPRYLIKTRGQQVTLSCSPISGHRSVSWYQQTPGQGLQFLFEYFSETQRNKGNFPGRFSGRQFSNSRSEMNVSTLELGDSALYLCASSLEGTGYTEAFFGQGTRLTVV.

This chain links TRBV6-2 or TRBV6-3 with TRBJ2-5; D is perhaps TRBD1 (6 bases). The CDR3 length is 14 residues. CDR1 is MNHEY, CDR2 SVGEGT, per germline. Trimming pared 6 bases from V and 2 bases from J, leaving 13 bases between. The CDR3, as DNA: TGTGCCAGCAGCCCCCAGGGGTCGCAAGAGACCCAGTACTTC. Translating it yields CASSPQGSQETQYF.

CDR3 coding DNA: TGTGCCAGTAGCCTAGGACAGCTTCGAGTCTATGGCTACACCTTC. This translates into CASSLGQLRVYGYTF. The chain carries TRBV19 and TRBJ1-2, with TRBD1 as a possible D gene (6 bases). CDR1 is LNHDA and CDR2 is SQIVND in the germline V gene (reference sequence). This CDR3 has 15 amino acids. V was pared by 6 bases and J by 4 bases, with 18 bases between. Looking up the rest from reference TRBV19 and TRBJ1-2 gives the full variable domain: DGGITQSPKYLFRKEGQNVTLSCEQNLNHDAMYWYRQDPGQGLRLIYYSQIVNDFQKGDIAEGYSVSREKKESFPLTVTSAQKNPTAFYLCASSLGQLRVYGYTFGSGTRLTVV.

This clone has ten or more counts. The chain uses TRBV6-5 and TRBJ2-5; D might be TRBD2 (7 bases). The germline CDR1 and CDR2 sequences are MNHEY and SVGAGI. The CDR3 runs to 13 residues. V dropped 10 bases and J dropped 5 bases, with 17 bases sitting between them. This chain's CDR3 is CATQRAGAETQYF. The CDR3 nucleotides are TGTGCCACCCAGAGGGCGGGGGCCGAGACCCAGTACTTC.

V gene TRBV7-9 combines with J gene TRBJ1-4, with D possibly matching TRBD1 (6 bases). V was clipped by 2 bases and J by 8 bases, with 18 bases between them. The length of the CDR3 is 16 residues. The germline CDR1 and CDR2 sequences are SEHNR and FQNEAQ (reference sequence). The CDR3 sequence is CASSLLLDRFQEKLFF. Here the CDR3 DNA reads TGTGCCAGCAGCTTACTTCTTGACAGGTTCCAGGAAAAACTGTTTTTT.

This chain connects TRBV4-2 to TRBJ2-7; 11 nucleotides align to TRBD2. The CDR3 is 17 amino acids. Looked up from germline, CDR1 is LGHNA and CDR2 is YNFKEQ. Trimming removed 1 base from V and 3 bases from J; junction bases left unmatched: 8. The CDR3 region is CASSQAGLADFYYEQYF. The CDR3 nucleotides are TGTGCCAGCAGCCAAGCGGGACTAGCGGACTTCTACTACGAGCAGTACTTC.

In DNA form, the CDR3 reads TGTGCCAGCAGCCGAAATAGCGGGGGGGGCAATGAGCAGTTCTTC. It is translated as CASSRNSGGGNEQFF. V and J are TRBV7-6 and TRBJ2-1; 11 bases fit TRBD2. CDR1 SGHVS and CDR2 FNYEAQ come from the germline V gene. V was clipped by 5 bases and J by 6 bases; unmatched bases: 6. This CDR3 is built from 15 residues.

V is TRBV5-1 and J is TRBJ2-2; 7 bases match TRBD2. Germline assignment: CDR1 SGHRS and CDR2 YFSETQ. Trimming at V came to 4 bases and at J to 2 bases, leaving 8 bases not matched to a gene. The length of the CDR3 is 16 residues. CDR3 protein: CASSTGGELNTGELFF. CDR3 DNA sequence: TGCGCCAGCAGCACTGGGGGGGAGCTAAACACCGGGGAGCTGTTTTTT.

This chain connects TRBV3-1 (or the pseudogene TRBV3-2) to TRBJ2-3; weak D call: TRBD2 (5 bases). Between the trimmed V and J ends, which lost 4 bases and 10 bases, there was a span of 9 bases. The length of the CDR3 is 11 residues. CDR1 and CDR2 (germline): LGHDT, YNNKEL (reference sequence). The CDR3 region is CASSPGWAQYF. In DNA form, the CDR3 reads TGTGCCAGCAGCCCGGGGTGGGCGCAGTATTTT.

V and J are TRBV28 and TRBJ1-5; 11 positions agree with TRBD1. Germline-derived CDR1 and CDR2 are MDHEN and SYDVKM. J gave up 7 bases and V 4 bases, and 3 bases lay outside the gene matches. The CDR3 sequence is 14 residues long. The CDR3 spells CASSSGQGGQPQHF. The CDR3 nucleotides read TGTGCCAGCAGTTCGGGACAGGGGGGCCAGCCCCAGCATTTT.

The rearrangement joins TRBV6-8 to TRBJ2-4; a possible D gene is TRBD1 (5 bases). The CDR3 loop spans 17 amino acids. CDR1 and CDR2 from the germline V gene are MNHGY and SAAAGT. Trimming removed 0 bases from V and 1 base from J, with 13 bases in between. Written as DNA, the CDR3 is TGTGCCAGCAGTTACTCGTCAGGGCTTGCGGCCAAAAACATTCAGTACTTC. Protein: CASSYSSGLAAKNIQYF.

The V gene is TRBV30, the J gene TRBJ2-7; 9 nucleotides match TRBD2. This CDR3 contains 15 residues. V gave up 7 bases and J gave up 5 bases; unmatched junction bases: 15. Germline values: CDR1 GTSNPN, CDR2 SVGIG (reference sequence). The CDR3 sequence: CASRRRGGVPDEQYF. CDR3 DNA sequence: TGTGCCTCCCGGCGGCGGGGGGGGGTTCCCGACGAGCAGTACTTC.

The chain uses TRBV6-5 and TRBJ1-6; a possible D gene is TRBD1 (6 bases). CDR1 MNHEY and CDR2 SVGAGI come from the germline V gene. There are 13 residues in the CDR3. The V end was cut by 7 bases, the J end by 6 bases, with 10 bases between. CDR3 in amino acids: CASTTGFNSPLHF. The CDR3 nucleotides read TGTGCCAGCACTACAGGGTTTAATTCACCCCTCCACTTT.